The rows below give T cell receptor beta chains drawn from one sample of a study of regulatory T cells in long-lasting Graves disease. TCRdb re-called the multiplex PCR reads through MiXCR, storing one row per CDR3 protein. The sample lists 300,000 to 500,000 distinct CDR3 sequences, less than 25% occurring once. This material consisted of peripheral blood mononuclear cells (PBMCs), taken when the disease was refractory, from a patient treated with antithyroid drugs. Source of these receptors: a female donor with Graves disease. Each CDR3 is given with its conserved first and last residue. D genes are given only for firm matches. Clone size, where shown, is once, few, many, or a class for clones that have expanded.

V	size	D	J	DNA	CDR3
TRBV5-5	NA	TRBD1	TRBJ1-2	TGTGCCAGCAGCTTGGGAGTGGACAGGGGGCCCTACTATGGCTACACCTTC	CASSLGVDRGPYYGYTF
TRBV11-2	many	TRBD2	TRBJ2-7	TGTGCCAGCAGCTTTTCTAGCGGGGATTACGAGCAGTACTTC	CASSFSSGDYEQYF
TRBV7-8	many	NA	TRBJ2-5	TGTGCCAGCAGCCCGGGACGAACATGGGCAGAGACCCAGTACTTC	CASSPGRTWAETQYF
TRBV7-8	many	NA	TRBJ2-2	TGTGCCAGCAGCTTAAGTCAGGACAGAAACACCGGGGAGCTGTTTTTT	CASSLSQDRNTGELFF
TRBV4-1	NA	TRBD1	TRBJ1-1	TGCGCCAGCAGCCAATGGGACAGTATGTCCGCTGAAGCTTTCTTT	CASSQWDSMSAEAFF
TRBV20-1	many	NA	TRBJ2-7	TGCAGTGCTGAGGGGCGGGACTCCTACGAGCAGTACTTC	CSAEGRDSYEQYF
TRBV20-1	many	NA	TRBJ2-5	TGCAGTGCTAGAGATGAGGGGGGTGAGACCCAGTACTTC	CSARDEGGETQYF
TRBV15	few	NA	TRBJ1-1	TGTGCCACCAGCAGCACAGCAGGGTCCACTGAAGCTTTCTTT	CATSSTAGSTEAFF
TRBV7-8	many	NA	TRBJ1-5	TGTGCCAGCAGCCCACAGGTAGGGCATAGCAATCAGCCCCAGCATTTT	CASSPQVGHSNQPQHF
TRBV4-3	few	NA	TRBJ2-2	TGCGCCAGCAGCCAAGCGCTAAAGAACACCGGGGAGCTGTTTTTT	CASSQALKNTGELFF
TRBV6-1	many	NA	TRBJ1-5	TGTGCCAGCTCCCCGGGGCTTAGCAATCAGCCCCAGCATTTT	CASSPGLSNQPQHF
TRBV7-9	NA	NA	TRBJ1-2	TGCGCCAGCAGCCAAGCAGGGATGGGGGGCTACACCTTC	CASSQAGMGGYTF
TRBV12-3/TRBV12-4	NA	NA	TRBJ1-1	TGTGCCAGCAGTCCCGGGACGCACACTGAAGCTTTCTTT	CASSPGTHTEAFF
TRBV7-8	many	NA	TRBJ2-7	TGTGCCAGCAGCCCCACCAGGTCCGGGACACTACCCTACGAGCAGTACTTC	CASSPTRSGTLPYEQYF
TRBV12-3/TRBV12-4	NA	NA	TRBJ2-2	TGTGCCAGCAGTTCAGGGGGGGTACCCACCGGGGAGCTGTTTTTT	CASSSGGVPTGELFF
TRBV6-5	NA	NA	TRBJ1-5	TGTGCCAGCAGTTACTCGACGACGTGGGGGAGGGGTCAGCCCCAGCATTTT	CASSYSTTWGRGQPQHF
TRBV19	NA	NA	TRBJ1-1	TGTGCCAGTAGTTCTATAAGGGGCGCTGAAGCTTTCTTT	CASSSIRGAEAFF
TRBV30	few	NA	TRBJ2-5	TGTGCCTGGACCCCGGGCCCCGTGGGGACCCAGTACTTC	CAWTPGPVGTQYF
TRBV6-2/TRBV6-3	NA	TRBD1	TRBJ2-3	TGTGCCAGCAGTTATGATGACAGGGGAACAGATACGCAGTATTTT	CASSYDDRGTDTQYF
TRBV9	few	NA	TRBJ2-7	TGTGCCAGCAGCGCTCTCCTCGGGCACGAGCAGTACTTC	CASSALLGHEQYF
TRBV5-6	many	NA	TRBJ2-2	TGTGCCAGCAGCTTGGGAGGTACCGGGGAGCTGTTTTTT	CASSLGGTGELFF
TRBV2	many	TRBD1	TRBJ1-2	TGTGCCAGCAGCTCGGGACAGGGCGCCTACTATGGCTACACCTTC	CASSSGQGAYYGYTF
TRBV19	NA	TRBD1	TRBJ1-4	TGTGCCAGTAGTAAAGGACAGGGAAACGTGTTTAATGAAAAACTGTTTTTT	CASSKGQGNVFNEKLFF
TRBV7-2	NA	TRBD2	TRBJ2-7	TGTGCCAGCAGCTTGAAACTAGCGGGGGGGACCTACGAGCAGTACTTC	CASSLKLAGGTYEQYF
TRBV7-9	NA	NA	TRBJ2-5	TGTGCCAGCAGCTTAAGAGTACTAGCAGACCAAGAGACCCAGTACTTC	CASSLRVLADQETQYF
TRBV27	NA	NA	TRBJ1-2	TGTACCAGCAGTCCATCTTCCGGGGCGGGGCCTTTGTGGGGCTACACCTTC	CTSSPSSGAGPLWGYTF
TRBV6-2/TRBV6-3	NA	NA	TRBJ1-2	TGTGCCAGCTTCGGGTCCGGTGGCTACACCTTC	CASFGSGGYTF
TRBV19	NA	NA	TRBJ2-2	TGTGCCAGTAGTATGTCGGGGAACACCGGGGAGCTGTTTTTT	CASSMSGNTGELFF
TRBV6-1	many	TRBD2	TRBJ2-7	TGTGCCAGCAGTACCCCGACTAGCGGGCCCTCCTACGAGCAGTACTTC	CASSTPTSGPSYEQYF
TRBV12-3/TRBV12-4	few	NA	TRBJ1-2	TGTGCCAGCAGTTTTTTTCTACTCGTGGGGGGTGGCTACACCTTC	CASSFFLLVGGGYTF
TRBV30	many	NA	TRBJ1-1	TGTGCCTGGAGTTTTGACACTGAAGCTTTCTTT	CAWSFDTEAFF
TRBV5-8	NA	TRBD1	TRBJ1-1	TGTGCCAGCAGCTTCTGGGGCAGGGGGGAGATGAACACTGAAGCTTTCTTT	CASSFWGRGEMNTEAFF
TRBV29-1	many	NA	TRBJ1-1	TGCAGCGGAACCTGGCAGAATGAAGCTTTCTTT	CSGTWQNEAFF
TRBV19	few	NA	TRBJ1-5	TGTGCCAGTAGTAGGACTGCGGACATCTATCAGCCCCAGCATTTT	CASSRTADIYQPQHF
TRBV28	many	TRBD1	TRBJ1-5	TGTGCCAGCAGGGACAGGGTGGGCAATCAGCCCCAGCATTTT	CASRDRVGNQPQHF
TRBV14	NA	NA	TRBJ1-3	TGTGCCAGCAGTTGGAAGCATTCAAGCTCTGGAAACACCATATATTTT	CASSWKHSSSGNTIYF
TRBV6-2/TRBV6-3	NA	TRBD2	TRBJ2-2	TGTGCCAGCAGCCTATTACTAGCGGAGAACACCGGGGAGCTGTTTTTT	CASSLLLAENTGELFF
TRBV27	many	TRBD1	TRBJ1-1	TGTGCCAGCAGGAGGGACAGGGGGCTTGACACTGAAGCTTTCTTT	CASRRDRGLDTEAFF
TRBV12-3/TRBV12-4	few	NA	TRBJ1-5	TGTGCCAGCAGTTTAGAGCAGGATTCGGGCCAGCCCCAGCATTTT	CASSLEQDSGQPQHF
TRBV10-3	NA	NA	TRBJ2-7	TGTGCCATCAGTGAGTCGGGGGTCCACGAGCAGTACTTC	CAISESGVHEQYF
TRBV27	many	TRBD1	TRBJ1-2	TGTGCCAGCAGTTTCCGTCTTGGCCGACAGGGGGCAAATTCCTTCTATGGCTACACCTTC	CASSFRLGRQGANSFYGYTF
TRBV6-1	many	NA	TRBJ2-5	TGTGCCAGCAGTCACCGACAGGCGCAAGAGACCCAGTACTTC	CASSHRQAQETQYF
TRBV20-1	NA	NA	TRBJ2-2	TGCAGTGCTTTCAGTCGAGGCGGGGAGCTGTTTTTT	CSAFSRGGELFF
TRBV3-1	many	NA	TRBJ2-5	TGTGCCAGCAGCCAAGATCTCGCGGGAAAGACCCAGTACTTC	CASSQDLAGKTQYF
TRBV29-1	many	NA	TRBJ1-1	TGCAGCGTCGCTCATAAGGGGATCTCAATTACTGAAGCTTTCTTT	CSVAHKGISITEAFF
TRBV7-2	NA	TRBD1	TRBJ2-7	TGTGCCAGCAGCTCCCCCGGGACAGAAGCCTCCTACGAGCAGTACTTC	CASSSPGTEASYEQYF
TRBV4-1	NA	TRBD1	TRBJ1-2	TGCGCCAGCAGCCAAGACCAGGGGGGTTTCGCTACCTATGGCTACACCTTC	CASSQDQGGFATYGYTF
TRBV27	once	NA	TRBJ2-2	TGTGCCAGCAGTTTCTCCAGGGCGGCCGGGGAGCTGTTTTTT	CASSFSRAAGELFF
TRBV20-1	many	TRBD1	TRBJ1-1	TGCAGTGCTAGACGACAGGGCCCCTTCATGAACACTGAAGCTTTCTTT	CSARRQGPFMNTEAFF
TRBV7-2	many	NA	TRBJ2-2	TGTGCCAGCAGCTTAGTACCCAACACCGGGGAGCTGTTTTTT	CASSLVPNTGELFF
TRBV12-5	few	NA	TRBJ1-5	TGCGCTAGTGGTCTGGGTGTAGATCAGCCCCAGCATTTT	CASGLGVDQPQHF
TRBV29-1	NA	NA	TRBJ1-1	TGCAGCGTTGCGGCTTCGGGGGACACTGAAGCTTTCTTT	CSVAASGDTEAFF
TRBV6-2/TRBV6-3	many	TRBD1	TRBJ2-7	TGTGCCAGCAGTTTCCTAGCCGGGACAGGGGTTAACGAGCAGTACTTC	CASSFLAGTGVNEQYF
TRBV28	NA	NA	TRBJ2-5	TGTGCCAGCAGTTTGCAGGGGATCTTGGGAACCCAGTACTTC	CASSLQGILGTQYF
TRBV11-1	few	NA	TRBJ2-2	TGTGCCAGCAGCTTAGAGAGTCCAGGGGCCGCGAACACCGGGGAGCTGTTTTTT	CASSLESPGAANTGELFF
TRBV28	few	NA	TRBJ1-4	TGTGCCAGCAGCCCACAATTGGTGGAAAAACTGTTTTTT	CASSPQLVEKLFF